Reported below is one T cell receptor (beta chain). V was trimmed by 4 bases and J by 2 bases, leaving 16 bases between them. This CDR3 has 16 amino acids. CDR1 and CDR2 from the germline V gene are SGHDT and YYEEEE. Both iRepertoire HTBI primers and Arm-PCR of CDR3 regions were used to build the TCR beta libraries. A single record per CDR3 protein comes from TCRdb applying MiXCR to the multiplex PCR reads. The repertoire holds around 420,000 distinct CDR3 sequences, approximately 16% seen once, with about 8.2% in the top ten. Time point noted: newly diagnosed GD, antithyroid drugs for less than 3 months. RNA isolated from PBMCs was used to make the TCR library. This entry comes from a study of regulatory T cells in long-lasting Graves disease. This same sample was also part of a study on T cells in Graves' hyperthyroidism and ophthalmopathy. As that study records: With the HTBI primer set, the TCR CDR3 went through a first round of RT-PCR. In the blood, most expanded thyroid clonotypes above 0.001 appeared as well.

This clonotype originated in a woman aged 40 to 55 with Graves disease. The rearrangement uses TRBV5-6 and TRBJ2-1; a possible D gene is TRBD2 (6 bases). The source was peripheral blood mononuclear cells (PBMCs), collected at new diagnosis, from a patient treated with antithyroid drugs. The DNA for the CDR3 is TGTGCCAGCAGCGATTTCTTCGGGGGACCCTACAATGAGCAGTTCTTC. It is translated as CASSDFFGGPYNEQFF.